This entry features one T cell receptor (beta chain) sequence. No cognate antigen has been identified for it. TCRdb lists the instrument as Illumina HiSeq 2000. The TCR beta cDNA libraries were made using 5'RACE template switching, a step that added both a universal primer site and unique molecular identifiers. Synthesis of cDNA was primed from the TCR beta constant segment and was followed by two consecutive PCR amplification steps. Per the authors' processing: MIGEC was used to demultiplex reads and group the reads by UMI, and MiTCR was used to assemble and quantify clonotypes. To exclude erroneous sequences, only TCR cDNA sequences supported by at least two reads were retained. The tcR package was used for downstream repertoire analysis, with clonotypes matched between fractions based on CDR3 nucleotide sequence plus V segment. Antigen specificity was annotated against VDJdb with VDJmatch, allowing one amino acid substitution in CDR3. TCRdb reprocessed the reads, and each CDR3 protein sequence is entered once, without DNA. TCRdb's processing, not the study's, gives the V and J calls here. The sample table records about 380,000 distinct CDR3 sequences. The top ten clonotypes cover roughly 5.2% of the sample.

This record belongs to a study of T cells expressing NK-cell markers (dated by TCRdb to between 2020 and 2021). Notes on the research overall: In sorted CD3+CD56+NKG2C+, CD3+CD56+NKG2C- and CD3+CD56-NKG2C+ T-cell subsets from eight donors, TCR beta-chain repertoires were profiled. All eight donors whose samples were sequenced were randomly selected healthy volunteers, three of them men and five women. Among the eight sequenced donors, seven were HCMV-seropositive and one was HCMV-seronegative. The libraries were sequenced on Illumina HiSeq 2000/2500, MiSeq or NextSeq, producing 2 x 150 bp reads.

CDR3 length: 13 amino acids, cysteine to phenylalanine. Only the protein is available. CDR1 and CDR2 were assigned from the germline V gene (reference sequence) as MNHEY and SMNVEV. HCMV-specific IgG was detected in serum with a commercial ELISA kit to determine HCMV serostatus. Ficoll density gradient centrifugation was used to isolate peripheral blood mononuclear cells from blood. General findings and caveats noted by the study authors: It remained unclear whether the expanded NKG2C-expressing T cell clones were specific for HCMV antigens. Those dominant clonotypes were again the most abundant among CD3+CD56-NKG2C+ cells in several donors, at roughly 25-60.1%. In roughly 6 donors, the dominant CD3+CD56+NKG2C+ clonotypes were found to rank among the top 10 CD8+ clonotypes and to make up roughly 1.0-7.5% of CD8+ T cells.

The receptor was derived from a man between 18 and 69 years old in good health. In this chain, TRBV27 is recombined with TRBJ1-2; the D call of TRBD1 rests on TCRdb alone, since no DNA is present to check it. Sequenced sample: blood T cells: a sorted CD56 or NKG2C T cell subset, CD4+ or CD8+ T cells, or bulk PBMC T cells (not recorded which). CDR3 sequence: CAVKKGAGYGYTF.